These 17 T cell receptor beta chains were sequenced from one sample in a study of cytomegalovirus exposure and HLA in healthy donors. Sequenced by immunoSEQ multiplex PCR; TCRdb stores in-frame clones only, minus some. The table lists some 320,000 clones, about nine tenths of them singletons. The source material was PBMCs. All receptors derive from a woman aged 25 to 45 in good health and CMV-seropositive.

This clone showed up just a few times. V is TRBV7-9 and J is TRBJ2-7; tentative D call: TRBD1 (7 bases). Trimming shortened V by 7 bases and J by 3 bases, and 19 bases separated the two germline ends. Germline CDR1 SEHNR, CDR2 FQNEAQ (reference sequence). The CDR3 consists of 15 residues. CDR3 amino acids: CASTPGGGAGYEQYF. The CDR3 bases are TGTGCCAGCACCCCCGGAGGGGGCGCCGGCTACGAGCAGTACTTC.

The chain links TRBV5-4 to TRBJ2-7, with 11 positions matching TRBD1. CDR3 size: 15 residues. Unmatched junction bases numbered 6, after V lost 4 bases and J lost 3 bases. The germline gives CDR1 SGHNT, CDR2 YYREEE (reference sequence). DNA of the CDR3: TGTGCCAGCAGCCACCCCGGGACAGGGGGCTACGAGCAGTACTTC. This sequence encodes CASSHPGTGGYEQYF.

This clone is a singleton in its sample. V and J are TRBV30 and TRBJ1-2; D unclear. V was shortened by 3 bases and J by 8 bases, with 13 bases between the two germline ends. Germline CDR1 and CDR2: GTSNPN and SVGIG (reference sequence). The CDR3 is 12 residues long. The DNA for the CDR3 is TGTGCCTGGAGCGACCTCTCGGGGGGCTACACCTTC. As protein: CAWSDLSGGYTF.

The J gene is TRBJ1-3, the V gene TRBV28; D possibly corresponds to TRBD1 (5 bases). Germline assignment: CDR1 MDHEN and CDR2 SYDVKM. The CDR3 contains 16 residues. V lost 7 bases and J lost 0, with 16 bases in between. The CDR3 loop reads CASTDTGPSSGNTIYF. The CDR3 DNA sequence: TGTGCCAGCACGGACACAGGACCGTCCTCTGGAAACACCATATATTTT.

Worth noting for this clone: The same CDR3 can be traced to other DNA sequences in this sample. The V gene is TRBV7-2, the J gene TRBJ2-5; the D gene is possibly TRBD1 (6 bases). Per germline, CDR1 SGHTA and CDR2 FQGNSA. Deletions cut 1 base from V and 5 bases from J, with 11 bases between. There are 14 residues in the CDR3. CDR3 loop: CASSLVRGRETQYF. The CDR3 nucleotides read TGTGCCAGCAGCTTAGTCAGGGGTAGGGAGACCCAGTACTTC.

The rearrangement joins TRBV6-5 to TRBJ2-2; 11 nucleotides match TRBD1. V dropped 6 bases and J dropped 6; count of bases not matched to a gene: 6. The CDR3 covers 15 residues. Germline V gives CDR1 MNHEY, CDR2 SVGAGI. The CDR3 nucleotides are TGTGCCAGCAGCCCCGGACAGGGGGCTGCCGGGGAGCTGTTTTTT. Its protein is CASSPGQGAAGELFF.

This rearrangement joins TRBV12-5 to TRBJ2-7; D is possibly TRBD2 (6 bases). CDR1 and CDR2 from the germline V gene are LGHNT and FRNRAP. The germline V and J ends were trimmed by 5 bases and 0 bases, with 20 bases remaining between them. This CDR3 is 17 amino acids long. CDR3 nucleotide sequence: TGTGCTAGTGGTCCCGGCCGGGTGCGCGGGGACTCCTACGAGCAGTACTTC. Amino acid sequence: CASGPGRVRGDSYEQYF.

This chain connects TRBV5-3 to TRBJ2-7, with D possibly TRBD2 on 5 matching bases. TRBV5-3 is sorted into the ORF group, with uncertain function. Trimming removed 10 bases at V and 3 bases at J, with 20 bases between. The CDR3 is 14 amino acids. CDR3 sequence reads: CAPSGTEVFYEQYF. CDR3 DNA sequence: TGTGCCCCCTCGGGAACCGAAGTCTTCTACGAGCAGTACTTC.

V is TRBV7-3 and J is TRBJ2-1; 8 bases match TRBD2. CDR3 size: 17 residues. Looked up from germline, CDR1 is SGHTA and CDR2 is FQGTGA. Losses at the gene ends were 5 bases for V and 5 bases for J; bases not matched to a gene: 14. CDR3 bases: TGTGCCAGCAGCCGATCGGCGGGAGGACGCAGCAACAATGAGCAGTTCTTC. It yields the protein CASSRSAGGRSNNEQFF.

This clone occurred once. This chain links TRBV4-3 with TRBJ2-1, with D maybe TRBD1 (5 bases). Trimming stripped 1 base from V and 9 bases from J, with 13 bases between. The CDR3 runs 14 residues. Germline V gene sequence: CDR1 LGHNA, CDR2 YSLEER. The CDR3 DNA sequence: TGCGCCAGCAGCCAAGCCCCCCGACAGCTTGAGCAGTTCTTC. This encodes CASSQAPRQLEQFF.

This chain uses TRBV7-9 with TRBJ2-7; a weak D match, TRBD1 (6 bases). Trimming pared 5 bases from V and 4 bases from J, leaving 15 bases between. CDR1 is SEHNR, CDR2 FQNEAQ, per germline (reference sequence). The CDR3 totals 14 residues. The CDR3 loop is CASSPAGAPYEQYF. CDR3 in DNA: TGTGCCAGCAGCCCGGCAGGGGCGCCTTACGAGCAGTACTTC.

The chain couples TRBV19 to TRBJ1-2; unclear D gene. V lost 5 bases to trimming and J lost 1 base, with 8 bases between them. Germline CDR1 LNHDA, CDR2 SQIVND (reference sequence). CDR3 size: 13 residues. The CDR3 DNA is TGTGCCAGTAGTTCAATGGGTAACTATGGCTACACCTTC. It is translated as CASSSMGNYGYTF.

The chain couples TRBV18 to TRBJ2-7; 11 bases line up with TRBD1. The CDR3 length is 13 residues. Trimming removed 4 bases from V and 10 bases from J; junction bases left unmatched: 6. Germline V gives CDR1 KGHSH, CDR2 LQKENI. CDR3 region: CASSQRDRGDQYF. The CDR3 nucleotides are TGTGCCAGCTCACAAAGGGACAGGGGGGACCAGTACTTC.

V is TRBV6-1 and J is TRBJ2-3, with D hard to call. The CDR3 runs to 14 residues. The V and J ends lost 2 bases and 9 bases respectively, with 15 bases between them. Germline V gene sequence: CDR1 MNHNS, CDR2 SASEGT. This CDR3 is CASSEFGEGSTQYF. DNA for the CDR3: TGTGCCAGCAGTGAATTTGGGGAAGGCTCAACGCAGTATTTT.

V usage is TRBV5-4 and J usage is TRBJ1-2; 12 positions agree with TRBD1. V was pared by 2 bases and J by 8 bases, with 7 bases of the junction left unmatched. The germline CDR1 and CDR2 sequences are SGHNT and YYREEE (reference sequence). The CDR3 totals 15 residues. In DNA form, the CDR3 reads TGTGCCAGCAGCTTACCGGGACAGGGGGCGGAAGGCTACACCTTC. This codes for CASSLPGQGAEGYTF.

This chain connects TRBV9 to TRBJ1-3; no clear D. Germline V gives CDR1 SGDLS, CDR2 YYNGEE. The length of the CDR3 is 16 residues. Trimming took 0 bases from V and 3 from J, leaving 13 bases between them. This CDR3 reads CASSVADTFYGNTIYF. The CDR3 DNA reads TGTGCCAGCAGCGTAGCTGACACATTTTATGGAAACACCATATATTTT.

The chain carries TRBV25-1 and TRBJ1-1, with a tentative D call TRBD1 (5 bases). Trimming cost V 6 bases and J 6 bases, with 14 bases left between them. Germline V gene data show CDR1 as MGHDK and CDR2 as SYGVNS. The length of the CDR3 is 13 residues. The CDR3 region has the DNA TGTGCCAGCAGGGACTGGGGGATACCTGAAGCTTTCTTT. It yields the protein CASRDWGIPEAFF. Based on the CDR3 plus reference TRBV25-1 and TRBJ1-1, the full variable domain is EADIYQTPRYLVIGTGKKITLECSQTMGHDKMYWYQQDPGMELHLIHYSYGVNSTEKGDLSSESTVSRIRTEHFPLTLESARPSHTSQYLCASRDWGIPEAFFGQGTRLTVV.